The clone carrying this TCR beta chain was seen repeatedly, ten times or more. Its antigen is unidentified. The record originates from a study of Graves' ophthalmopathy and Graves' hyperthyroidism. Study-level information: Pretreatment peripheral blood was obtained at initial diagnosis. General study findings and limits: As the model predicted ophthalmopathy progression, it achieved a sensitivity of 70% to 71% and a specificity of about 72%.

Using RNA transcripts, the TCR beta CDR3 regions were amplified. HTBI primers were employed in first-round RT-PCR, then a second-round multiplex PCR followed. TCRdb ran MiXCR on the multiplex PCR reads and lists one entry per CDR3 protein. The sample holds hundreds of thousands of distinct CDR3 sequences, 20% to 25% seen once. Stable hyperthyroidism meant no ophthalmopathy within 18 months of follow-up. In this cohort, patients with other autoimmune diseases, uncontrolled infections, pregnancy or lactation were excluded. The sequenced sample was peripheral blood. The TCR originated in a woman younger than 35 with stable Graves' hyperthyroidism.

CDR3 amino acids: CASKLGAGGSPEEKLFF. The CDR3 coding sequence is TGTGCCAGCAAGCTGGGGGCAGGGGGTAGCCCTGAGGAAAAACTGTTTTTT. This chain uses TRBV27 with TRBJ1-4; 7 bases agree with TRBD1. In germline, CDR1 is MNHEY, CDR2 SMNVEV (reference sequence). V dropped 7 bases and J dropped 8; count of bases not matched to a gene: 19. CDR3 length equals 17 residues.